Sequencing of this T cell receptor beta chain was carried out in a study of regulatory T cells in long-lasting Graves disease. Whole-study context: The definition of persistent Graves' disease was over 5 years of antithyroid drugs with positive TSH receptor antibodies. Study-wide results and caveats: Between persistent patients, about 2,700 public clonotypes were shared, exceeding the approximately 870 shared between new patients.

This sample's time point: persistent/refractory GD, antithyroid drugs over 5 years with positive TRAb. Following extraction of RNA from PBMCs, that RNA was used to make the TCR library. For this clonotype: Its matching antigen is unknown.

Arm-PCR with iRepertoire HTBI primers amplified the CDR3 regions for these TCR beta libraries. In the original workflow: Across samples, roughly 64 TRBV and more than twelve TRBJ segments were found. TCRdb re-derived calls from the multiplex PCR reads in MiXCR, one entry per CDR3 protein. TCRdb's processing, not the study's, gives the V and J calls here. The table includes 600,000 to 850,000 distinct CDR3 sequences, around 30% detected once. This sample comprised peripheral blood mononuclear cells (PBMCs), obtained when the disease was refractory, from a patient treated with antithyroid drugs. The source of this sequence is a female donor with Graves disease.

This CDR3 is CASSVEGRENQPQHF. The CDR3 bases are TGTGCCAGCAGCGTAGAAGGGAGGGAAAATCAGCCCCAGCATTTT. The chain uses TRBV9 and TRBJ1-5; no firm D call. Germline-derived CDR1 and CDR2 are SGDLS and YYNGEE. Between the trimmed V and J ends, which lost 0 bases and 4 bases, there was a span of 11 bases. CDR3 length equals 15 residues.